This T cell receptor beta chain was recorded in a study of T cells in Graves' hyperthyroidism and ophthalmopathy. V lost 4 bases, J lost 0 bases, and 6 bases lay in between. From germline, CDR1 is SEHNR and CDR2 FQNEAQ (reference sequence). The CDR3 spans 14 residues. RNA transcripts gave rise to amplified TCR beta CDR3 regions. First-round RT-PCR of the TCR CDR3 relied on the HTBI primer set. TCRdb fed the multiplex PCR reads into MiXCR, producing one record per CDR3 protein. Of around 350,000 distinct CDR3 sequences detected, 15% to 20% appear once; the ten largest clones hold around a third. This clonotype was seen repeatedly, ten times or more.

J is TRBJ2-2 and V is TRBV7-9; tentatively, D is TRBD1 (6 bases). The sequencing input was blood. This TCR was sampled from a woman aged 25 to 45 with Graves' hyperthyroidism that later progressed to Graves' ophthalmopathy. For the CDR3, the DNA is TGTGCCAGCAGCTGGACAGCGAACACCGGGGAGCTGTTTTTT. Amino acids: CASSWTANTGELFF.